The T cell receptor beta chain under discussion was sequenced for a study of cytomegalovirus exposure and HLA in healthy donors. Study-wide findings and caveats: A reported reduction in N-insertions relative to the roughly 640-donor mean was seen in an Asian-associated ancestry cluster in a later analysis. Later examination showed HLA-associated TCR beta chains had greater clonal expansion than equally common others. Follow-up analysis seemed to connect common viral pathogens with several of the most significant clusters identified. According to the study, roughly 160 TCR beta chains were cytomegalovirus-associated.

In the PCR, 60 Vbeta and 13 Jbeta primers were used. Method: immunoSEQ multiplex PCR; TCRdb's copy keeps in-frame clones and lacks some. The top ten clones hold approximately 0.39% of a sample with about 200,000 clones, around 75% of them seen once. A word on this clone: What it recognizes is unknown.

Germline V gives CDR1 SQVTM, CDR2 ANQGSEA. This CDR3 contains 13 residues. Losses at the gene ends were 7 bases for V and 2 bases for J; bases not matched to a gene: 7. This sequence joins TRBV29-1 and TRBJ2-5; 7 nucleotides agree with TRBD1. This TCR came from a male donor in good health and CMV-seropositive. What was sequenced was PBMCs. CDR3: CSGGDRTQETQYF. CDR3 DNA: TGCAGCGGAGGGGACAGAACTCAAGAGACCCAGTACTTC.